These 30 T cell receptor beta chains came from one sample sequenced in a study of CD8 T cells in ankylosing spondylitis (dated by TCRdb to the late 2010s). Results the study describes overall, beyond this receptor: Blood from ankylosing spondylitis patients appeared to be characterized by a TCR beta motif composed of 7 to 9 highly homologous amino acid variants.

The method was 5' RACE. The sequencer was an Illumina HiSeq 2500. The public reads were quality trimmed at Q25 with fastp and then assembled into clones with MiXCR by TCRdb, keeping productive beta chains. Identical CDR3 protein sequences are pooled into one entry, listed with their most common genes and DNA. Across this sample there are a few hundred thousand distinct CDR3 sequences, with over 9.5% seen only once. Jointly, the top ten make up about 6.8% of the sample. Antigens for these TCRs are unknown. Sequencing input: blood, either unsorted or a sorted T cell fraction (not recorded which). These receptors all stem from a male donor with ankylosing spondylitis.

In its sample, this clonotype was seen a few times. CDR3 nucleotides: TGCAGTGCTAGAGACGACAGGGCCTACGAGCAGTACTTC. This sequence encodes CSARDDRAYEQYF. V gene TRBV20-1 combines with J gene TRBJ2-7; 7 nucleotides match TRBD1. The germline gives CDR1 DFQATT, CDR2 SNEGSKA (reference sequence). J lost 2 bases, V lost 0 bases, and 1 base had no gene match. This CDR3 comprises 13 residues.

The chain recombines TRBV5-6 with TRBJ2-2, with D tentatively TRBD1 (5 bases). The CDR3 is 15 residues long. Germline assignment: CDR1 SGHDT and CDR2 YYEEEE. V was shortened by 0 bases and J by 6 bases, with 12 bases between the two germline ends. The CDR3 loop is CASSLEGAVAGELFF. CDR3 DNA sequence: TGTGCCAGCAGCTTGGAAGGGGCCGTGGCCGGGGAGCTGTTTTTT.

In its sample, this clonotype was seen many times. The gene calls are TRBV5-1 and TRBJ2-1; D might be TRBD1 or TRBD2, each matching 6 bases. The germline V gene encodes CDR1 SGHRS and CDR2 YFSETQ. With 0 bases removed from V and 4 bases from J, the gap between germline ends came to 11 bases. This CDR3 is built from 15 residues. The CDR3 DNA reads as TGCGCCAGCAGCTTGGGGGGGGCTGTGTACAATGAGCAGTTCTTC. This gives the protein CASSLGGAVYNEQFF.

This clonotype has only a few counts. V is TRBV25-1 and J is TRBJ1-5; perhaps TRBD1 as D (6 bases). Trimming stripped 6 bases from V and 5 bases from J, with 17 bases between. Germline CDR1 is MGHDK and CDR2 is SYGVNS. CDR3 size: 15 residues. The CDR3 DNA follows: TGTGCCAGCAGCCTTGGAACAGGGTCGGATCAGCCCCAGCATTTT. This codes for CASSLGTGSDQPQHF. Variable domain in full (rest from reference TRBV25-1 and TRBJ1-5): EADIYQTPRYLVIGTGKKITLECSQTMGHDKMYWYQQDPGMELHLIHYSYGVNSTEKGDLSSESTVSRIRTEHFPLTLESARPSHTSQYLCASSLGTGSDQPQHFGDGTRLSIL.

This clonotype has ten or more counts. V is TRBV15 and J is TRBJ1-6; D is perhaps TRBD1 (5 bases). CDR1 LNHNV and CDR2 YYDKDF come from the germline V gene (reference sequence). V was cut by 3 bases and J by 12 bases, with 9 bases left in between. CDR3 length equals 12 residues. The CDR3 DNA is TGTGCCACCAGCAGGGGGGAACAACCCCTCCACTTT. Protein sequence: CATSRGEQPLHF.

This clonotype showed up just a few times. CDR3 coding DNA: TGCGCCAGCAGCTTGGTGGGTAGGGCCTACGAGCAGTACTTC. It codes for CASSLVGRAYEQYF. The chain is built from TRBV5-1 and TRBJ2-7; D is unresolved. Between the trimmed V and J ends, which lost 0 bases and 2 bases, there was a span of 9 bases. Germline assignment: CDR1 SGHRS and CDR2 YFSETQ. The CDR3 sequence is 14 residues long.

This clonotype showed up many times. This rearrangement joins TRBV29-1 to TRBJ2-3; D ambiguous. This CDR3 comprises 12 residues. From germline, CDR1 is SQVTM and CDR2 ANQGSEA. V lost 1 base to trimming and J lost 2 bases, with 4 bases between them. CDR3 sequence reads: CSVEADTDTQYF. For the CDR3, the DNA is TGCAGCGTTGAAGCAGACACAGATACGCAGTATTTT.

The genes are TRBV7-2 and TRBJ2-1, with 11 bases lining up with TRBD1. The CDR3 extends over 16 amino acids. Germline CDR1 is SGHTA and CDR2 is FQGNSA. After removal of 3 bases from V and 3 bases from J, the junction contained 4 bases not matched to a gene. In nucleotides, the CDR3 is TGTGCCAGCAGCTTGGGGACAGGGGGTATCTACAATGAGCAGTTCTTC. As protein: CASSLGTGGIYNEQFF.

This clonotype was seen a few times. The genes are TRBV5-1 and TRBJ1-2, with TRBD1 matching 7 bases. Trimming took 0 bases from V and 8 from J; bases not matched to a gene: 4. The CDR3 totals 13 residues. CDR1 SGHRS and CDR2 YFSETQ come from the germline V gene. CDR3 sequence reads: CASSLEQGRGYTF. The CDR3 DNA is TGCGCCAGCAGCTTGGAACAGGGGCGAGGCTACACCTTC. Supplemented by reference TRBV5-1 and TRBJ1-2, the full variable domain reads KAGVTQTPRYLIKTRGQQVTLSCSPISGHRSVSWYQQTPGQGLQFLFEYFSETQRNKGNFPGRFSGRQFSNSRSEMNVSTLELGDSALYLCASSLEQGRGYTFGSGTRLTVV.

CDR3 bases: TGTGCCAGTAGTACCAACCTACTAGCGGGAGTAACCGGGGAGCTGTTTTTT. Protein product: CASSTNLLAGVTGELFF. This chain links TRBV19 with TRBJ2-2, with 11 nucleotides matching TRBD2. Germline values: CDR1 LNHDA, CDR2 SQIVND (reference sequence). V gave up 4 bases and J gave up 5 bases; unmatched junction bases: 9. The CDR3 extends over 17 amino acids. The variable domain in full, with the rest retrieved from reference TRBV19 and TRBJ2-2, is DGGITQSPKYLFRKEGQNVTLSCEQNLNHDAMYWYRQDPGQGLRLIYYSQIVNDFQKGDIAEGYSVSREKKESFPLTVTSAQKNPTAFYLCASSTNLLAGVTGELFFGEGSRLTVL.

The chain has TRBV29-1 and TRBJ1-2; perhaps TRBD1 as D (5 bases). This CDR3 has 12 residues. V lost 0 bases and J 8 bases, leaving 10 bases between the germline ends. Germline CDR1 reads SQVTM; CDR2 reads ANQGSEA. CDR3 residues: CSVEDRGDGYTF. Here the CDR3 DNA reads TGCAGCGTTGAAGATCGAGGGGACGGCTACACCTTC.

This clonotype was observed many times. The chain links TRBV20-1 to TRBJ2-5; D possibly corresponds to TRBD1 (6 bases). The germline CDR1 and CDR2 sequences are DFQATT and SNEGSKA (reference sequence). The germline V and J ends were trimmed by 6 bases and 5 bases, with 13 bases remaining between them. The CDR3 spans 12 residues. The CDR3, as DNA: TGCAGTGCCAGATGGGGGCGGGAGACCCAGTACTTC. Translating gives CSARWGRETQYF.

This chain connects TRBV9 to TRBJ2-7, with TRBD2 matching 8 bases. The CDR3 has 15 amino acids. The V segment lost 0 bases and the J segment 5 bases; nucleotides outside the gene matches: 7. Germline lookup yields CDR1 SGDLS and CDR2 YYNGEE. Here the CDR3 reads CASSVVPGGNHEQYF. The CDR3 nucleotides are TGTGCCAGCAGCGTAGTTCCGGGAGGGAACCACGAGCAGTACTTC.

The chain has TRBV29-1 and TRBJ2-3; D perhaps matches TRBD1 (5 bases). V lost 4 bases, J lost 1 base, and 18 bases lay in between. Germline loops: CDR1 SQVTM, CDR2 ANQGSEA. This CDR3 has 16 residues. The CDR3 here is CSVGPKGPQGTDTQYF. The CDR3, as DNA: TGCAGCGTTGGTCCCAAGGGGCCACAGGGCACAGATACGCAGTATTTT.

Only a few counts were recorded for this clonotype. V and J are TRBV7-9 and TRBJ2-1; TRBD1 aligns across 12 bases. This CDR3 has 17 residues. J lost 0 bases, V lost 4 bases, and 4 bases had no gene match. CDR1 SEHNR and CDR2 FQNEAQ come from the germline V gene (reference sequence). CDR3 protein: CASSSGTGGISYNEQFF. The CDR3 nucleotides read TGTGCCAGCAGCTCGGGGACAGGGGGCATCTCCTACAATGAGCAGTTCTTC. The entire variable domain, with the rest obtained from reference TRBV7-9 and TRBJ2-1, is as follows: DTGVSQNPRHKITKRGQNVTFRCDPISEHNRLYWYRQTLGQGPEFLTYFQNEAQLEKSRLLSDRFSAERPKGSFSTLEIQRTEQGDSAMYLCASSSGTGGISYNEQFFGPGTRLTVL.

This clonotype was counted only a few times. The chain uses TRBV20-1 and TRBJ1-6; D is undetermined. V was shortened by 3 bases and J by 4 bases, with 10 bases between the two germline ends. There are 14 residues in the CDR3. Germline V lookup: CDR1 DFQATT, CDR2 SNEGSKA (reference sequence). CDR3 region: CSASTGMYNSPLHF. The DNA for the CDR3 is TGCAGTGCTAGTACGGGAATGTATAATTCACCCCTCCACTTT.

This clonotype turned up a few times. The V and J genes are TRBV20-1 and TRBJ2-7; D is undetermined. This CDR3 is 14 amino acids long. Germline V gene sequence: CDR1 DFQATT, CDR2 SNEGSKA (reference sequence). The V and J ends lost 6 bases and 0 bases respectively, with 15 bases between them. Here the CDR3 reads CSAAPGLPSYEQYF. The CDR3 DNA reads TGCAGTGCCGCGCCGGGTCTCCCCTCCTACGAGCAGTACTTC.

This clonotype was found many times. The chain employs TRBV7-8 and TRBJ2-7, with D tentatively TRBD2 (6 bases). The V end lost 7 bases, the J end lost 1 base, and 14 bases lay between the germline ends. CDR1 and CDR2 from the germline V gene are SGHVS and FQNEAQ. CDR3 length: 14 residues. The CDR3 loop reads CASTGPGESYEQYF. The CDR3 nucleotides read TGTGCCAGCACCGGCCCGGGGGAGTCCTACGAGCAGTACTTC.

The gene calls are TRBV5-6 and TRBJ2-1, with TRBD2 as a possible D gene (6 bases). This CDR3 has 12 amino acids. V shed 3 bases and J shed 5 bases, with 6 bases lying between them. CDR1 SGHDT and CDR2 YYEEEE come from the germline V gene. CDR3 region: CASSWGDNEQFF. The CDR3 DNA reads as TGTGCCAGCAGCTGGGGGGACAATGAGCAGTTCTTC.

The V gene is TRBV5-6, the J gene TRBJ2-3; TRBD1 aligns across 8 bases. The CDR3 consists of 14 residues. J lost 4 bases, V lost 4 bases, and 5 bases had no gene match. In germline, CDR1 is SGHDT, CDR2 YYEEEE. The CDR3 region is CASSRGQVPDTQYF. Written as DNA, the CDR3 is TGTGCCAGCAGCCGGGGACAGGTCCCAGATACGCAGTATTTT.

In this sample, this clonotype turned up a few times. A read error may account for a junction end that differs from germline. The rearrangement joins TRBV15 to TRBJ2-1; TRBD1 might be the D (6 bases). The CDR3 loop spans 17 amino acids. Per germline, CDR1 LNHNV and CDR2 YYDKDF (reference sequence). The CDR3 nucleotides read TGTGCCACCAGGAGAGGCATGGAGACAGGAACACACAATGAGCAGTTCTTC. As protein: CATRRGMETGTHNEQFF. The whole variable domain, filled in from reference TRBV15 and TRBJ2-1, reads DAMVIQNPRYQVTQFGKPVTLSCSQTLNHNVMYWYQQKSSQAPKLLFHYYDKDFNNEADTPDNFQSRRPNTSFCFLDIRSPGLGDTAMYLCATRRGMETGTHNEQFFGPGTRLTVL.

The chain links TRBV18 to TRBJ1-4; D is unclear. Germline V gives CDR1 KGHSH, CDR2 LQKENI. V was trimmed by 4 bases and J by 8 bases, leaving 5 bases between them. The CDR3 extends over 11 amino acids. DNA of the CDR3: TGTGCCAGCTCACGTGCGGAAAAACTGTTTTTT. It encodes CASSRAEKLFF.

This chain connects TRBV29-1 to TRBJ1-5; no clear D gene. CDR3 length: 14 amino acids. Germline V gives CDR1 SQVTM, CDR2 ANQGSEA. Trimming pared 1 base from V and 2 bases from J, leaving 9 bases between. The CDR3 sequence is CSVEGGPGNQPQHF. CDR3 nucleotides: TGCAGCGTTGAAGGTGGGCCTGGCAATCAGCCCCAGCATTTT.

This clonotype was observed a few times. The DNA of the CDR3 is TGTGCCAGCAGCTTTCAGGAGCCCAGGGAGCTGTTTTTT. This translates into CASSFQEPRELFF. The chain carries TRBV7-9 and TRBJ2-2; D not resolved. This CDR3 contains 13 residues. V was clipped by 3 bases and J by 9 bases, with 11 bases between them. Germline V CDR1 and CDR2: SEHNR, FQNEAQ (reference sequence).

Only a few counts were recorded for this clonotype. This chain links TRBV6-1 with TRBJ1-3; 8 bases fit TRBD1. V shed 7 bases, J shed 4 bases, and the junction held 6 bases outside the gene matches. Per the germline V gene, CDR1 is MNHNS and CDR2 is SASEGT. The CDR3 runs 14 residues. This chain's CDR3 is CASIGQGAGNTIYF. The CDR3 DNA sequence: TGTGCCAGCATCGGACAGGGAGCGGGAAACACCATATATTTT.

This clonotype has at least ten counts. Here the CDR3 reads CASSLLGLAGSDEQYF. DNA for the CDR3: TGCGCCAGCAGCTTATTAGGACTAGCGGGATCGGACGAGCAGTACTTC. V gene TRBV5-1 combines with J gene TRBJ2-7, with 12 bases fitting TRBD2. This CDR3 comprises 16 residues. V lost 2 bases to trimming and J lost 5 bases; unmatched junction nucleotides: 8. Germline V gene data show CDR1 as SGHRS and CDR2 as YFSETQ.

CDR3 protein: CASSLSGPKVTEAFF. The CDR3 DNA reads TGTGCCAGCAGCCTATCGGGCCCTAAAGTGACTGAAGCTTTCTTT. The chain links TRBV2 to TRBJ1-1; no reliable D call. This CDR3 has 15 residues. CDR1 is SNHLY, CDR2 FYNNEI, per germline. V dropped 6 bases and J dropped 5 bases, with 19 bases sitting between them.

J is TRBJ2-3 and V is TRBV11-1; D remains ambiguous. Germline CDR1 is SGHAT and CDR2 is FQDESV (reference sequence). V lost 5 bases to trimming and J lost 1 base, with 10 bases between them. CDR3 length: 14 amino acids. CDR3 DNA sequence: TGTGCCAGCAGCCATGACTGGGGCACAGATACGCAGTATTTT. Its translation: CASSHDWGTDTQYF. The whole variable domain, remainder taken from reference TRBV11-1 and TRBJ2-3, is EAEVAQSPRYKITEKSQAVAFWCDPISGHATLYWYRQILGQGPELLVQFQDESVVDDSQLPKDRFSAERLKGVDSTLKIQPAELGDSAMYLCASSHDWGTDTQYFGPGTRLTVL.

This clonotype was detected only a few times. V and J are TRBV29-1 and TRBJ2-7; the D gene is possibly TRBD1 (5 bases). The CDR3 is 11 amino acids. Per the germline V gene, CDR1 is SQVTM and CDR2 is ANQGSEA. Trimming stripped 7 bases from V and 12 bases from J, with 19 bases between. This CDR3 reads CSAQIQGRTYV. CDR3 bases: TGCAGCGCGCAAATTCAGGGAAGAACGTACGTC.

The rearrangement uses TRBV5-1 and TRBJ2-1, with 10 bases aligning to TRBD2. V shed 3 bases and J 7 bases; nucleotides not matched to a gene: 4. The CDR3 is made up of 14 amino acids. Germline V gene lookup returns CDR1 SGHRS and CDR2 YFSETQ. The CDR3 sequence: CASSWRTSGNEQFF. CDR3 sequence (DNA): TGCGCCAGCAGCTGGAGGACTAGCGGTAATGAGCAGTTCTTC.